Listed below are T cell receptor beta chains from one sample, sequenced in a study of CD8 T cells in ankylosing spondylitis. Using its own MiXCR run on the 5' RACE reads, TCRdb lists one record per CDR3 protein. The data show about 42,000 distinct CDR3 sequences, 4% seen once. The sample taken for sequencing was blood, either unsorted or a sorted T cell fraction (not recorded which). The source is a female donor with ankylosing spondylitis or in good health (not recorded which). Each CDR3 is given with its conserved first and last residue. The order of the fields is D gene, V gene, clone size, J gene, CDR3 protein, CDR3 DNA. D genes are given only for firm matches. Each size is how often the clone was seen (once, few, many) or a class if it is expanded.

-	TRBV9	many	TRBJ2-7	CASSTRQGTGEQYF	TGTGCCAGCAGCACTCGGCAGGGCACTGGGGAGCAGTACTTC
-	TRBV9	many	TRBJ1-2	CASSVGFYGYTF	TGTGCCAGCAGCGTGGGTTTCTATGGCTACACCTTC
-	TRBV9	many	TRBJ2-5	CASSVRGSFRQTQYF	TGTGCCAGCAGCGTTAGGGGATCGTTCCGGCAGACCCAGTACTTC
-	TRBV9	many	TRBJ1-1	CASSVDPGGTEAFF	TGTGCCAGCAGCGTAGACCCCGGGGGCACTGAAGCTTTCTTT
-	TRBV9	many	TRBJ2-1	CASSPGAGLRNEQFF	TGTGCCAGCAGCCCCGGGGCGGGCTTGCGCAATGAGCAGTTCTTC
TRBD1	TRBV9	many	TRBJ1-6	CASSTGTGGNSPLHF	TGTGCCAGCAGCACCGGGACAGGGGGTAATTCACCCCTCCACTTT
-	TRBV9	medium-sized	TRBJ1-5	CASSVRPNQPQHF	TGTGCCAGCAGCGTAAGACCCAATCAGCCCCAGCATTTT
-	TRBV9	many	TRBJ2-1	CASTGGKGAGVYNEQFF	TGTGCCAGTACCGGGGGCAAGGGGGCGGGGGTCTACAATGAGCAGTTCTTC
TRBD2	TRBV9	many	TRBJ2-1	CASSVGGGATYNEQFF	TGTGCCAGCAGCGTTGGCGGGGGGGCTACCTACAATGAGCAGTTCTTC
-	TRBV9	many	TRBJ2-7	CASSVETGSSYEQYF	TGTGCCAGCAGCGTCGAAACAGGGAGTTCCTACGAGCAGTACTTC